This entry describes one T cell receptor beta chain. Produced via immunoSEQ multiplex PCR; TCRdb's table is partial and in-frame only. The sample shows approximately 220,000 clones, 90% of them seen only once. The sample belongs to a study of blood T cell repertoires in COVID-19. Study details: The cDNA or gDNA used as material had been derived from T cells, B-cell-depleted T cells, or PBMCs.

Cohort assignment relied on participant-reported clinical history. Individuals in the exposed group had encountered a COVID-19 case within 2 weeks preceding study entry. The length of the CDR3 is 14 residues. Trimming took off 0 bases at V and 7 bases at J, with 13 bases between the two ends. Germline V CDR1 and CDR2: SGHRS, YFSETQ. The clonotype comes from a man aged 30 to 45 who had been exposed to COVID-19. Input material: PBMCs or T cells enriched from blood (not recorded which). The chain links TRBV5-1 to TRBJ1-1; D might be TRBD1 (6 bases). DNA for the CDR3: TGCGCCAGCAGCTTGGCTTGGGGGCAGAATGAAGCTTTCTTT. It specifies CASSLAWGQNEAFF.